The T cell receptor (beta chain) under discussion was sequenced for a study of response to subunit inactivated influenza vaccine (dated by TCRdb to between 2017 and 2018). Background for the entire study: To follow how T cells responded to a trivalent subunit inactivated influenza vaccine, the researchers relied on deep quantitative profiling of the T cell receptor repertoire.

Worth noting for this clonotype: There is no known antigen for this receptor. Base qualities are not at hand, and no much larger clone is one base apart.

The method behind the library was RT-PCR. Sequencing relied on an Illumina HiSeq 2500. The public reads were run again by TCRdb, first through fastp at Q25 and then through MiXCR, and only productive beta chains were kept. When rows share a CDR3 protein, they turn into one entry using the most common DNA and genes. The sample records 500,000 to 550,000 distinct CDR3 sequences, 20% to 25% of which are singletons. The ten most abundant clones make up approximately 2.9% of the sample. The trim is 2 bases for V and 2 bases for J, with a gap of 12 bases between the germline ends. Sequences SQVTM (CDR1) and ANQGSEA (CDR2) are obtained from the germline V gene. Inclusive of the bounding cysteine and phenylalanine, the CDR3 is 14 residues long. Kept here is only the CDR3 DNA, which spans 42 bases and is read in frame from base 1. Results and caveats for the whole study, not just this receptor: The authors proposed that each seasonal influenza vaccination may bring in only a limited number of new T cells.

Another study also made use of these data, one on T cells expressing NK-cell markers. Looking at the second paper: TCR beta cDNA libraries were made by 5'RACE template switching that added a universal primer site and unique molecular identifiers. In sorted CD3+CD56+NKG2C+, CD3+CD56+NKG2C- and CD3+CD56-NKG2C+ T-cell subsets from roughly 8 donors, TCR beta-chain repertoires were profiled. Seven of the eight sequenced donors were HCMV-seropositive and one was HCMV-seronegative. In several experiments an anti-gammadeltaTCR antibody was added to restrict sorting to alphabetaTCR-expressing T cells. In a handful of donors, the dominant CD3+CD56+NKG2C+ clonotypes ranked among the top 10 CD8+ clonotypes, making up about 1.0-7.0% of CD8+ T cells. Those dominant clonotypes were again the most abundant among CD3+CD56-NKG2C+ cells in a handful of donors, at roughly 28.3-65%. Whether the expanded NKG2C-expressing T cell clones were specific for HCMV antigens was left unclear. Randomly selected healthy volunteers, three men and five women, were used as the eight sequenced donors. A commercial ELISA kit detecting HCMV-specific IgG in serum was used to determine HCMV serostatus. Ficoll density gradient centrifugation was used to isolate peripheral blood mononuclear cells from blood. Magnetic immunoseparation with Miltenyi isolation kits was used to isolate CD4+ and CD8+ T cells from PBMC. cDNA synthesis was primed from the TCR beta constant segment and was followed by two successive PCR amplification steps. Illumina HiSeq 2000/2500, MiSeq or NextSeq was used to sequence libraries as 2 x 150 bp reads. MIGEC was used to demultiplex reads and group the reads by UMI, and MiTCR was used to assemble and quantify clonotypes. Only TCR cDNA sequences supported by at least two reads were kept to exclude erroneous sequences. The tcR package was used for downstream repertoire analysis, and clonotypes were matched between fractions using CDR3 nucleotide sequence together with V segment. VDJmatch was used to annotate antigen specificity against VDJdb, with one amino acid substitution in CDR3 permitted.

The sequenced sample was CD4+ T cells sorted from PBMCs, obtained roughly 13 days after vaccination. This sequence was found in a man aged 50 or older who received an inactivated influenza vaccine. Donor details come from another sample of the same person, matched by shared clones. Recombination linked TRBV29-1 to TRBJ2-5; TRBD1 is perhaps the D gene, given 5 matching bases. The CDR3 in this case is CSVELPGYQETQYF. Read as DNA, the sequence is TGCAGCGTTGAACTCCCAGGGTATCAAGAGACCCAGTACTTC.